A selection of T cell receptor beta chains follows, all from one sample in a study of B cell selection in AIRE deficiency. Profiled with immunoSEQ multiplex PCR; TCRdb holds only in-frame clones, not every one. The sample yields over 20,000 clones, roughly 98% seen once. Specimen: conventional CD4+ T cells sorted from PBMCs. These TCRs come from a human donor with AIRE deficiency. The CDR3 runs from the conserved cysteine through the conserved F or W. D genes are given only for firm matches. Not all rows give a size; the values are once, few, many and, for expanded clones, a class.

J gene	clone size	D gene	V gene	CDR3 length	CDR3 DNA	CDR3 protein
TRBJ1-2	-	TRBD1	TRBV19	15	TGTGCCAGTAGTATGGGACAGCGGAAACACTATGGCTACACCTTC	CASSMGQRKHYGYTF
TRBJ2-1	-	TRBD2	TRBV19	21	TGTGCCAGTACCCCTGTCGGACTAGCGGGAAATATGCTGGCAACCAACAATGAGCAGTTCTTC	CASTPVGLAGNMLATNNEQFF
TRBJ2-1	once	-	TRBV27	15	TGTGCCAGCAGTTTTGGTGCGAGCTCCTACAATGAGCAGTTCTTC	CASSFGASSYNEQFF
TRBJ1-2	-	-	TRBV30	13	TGTGCCTGGAGTACGACTGGGGGTAACCGCTACACCTTC	CAWSTTGGNRYTF
TRBJ2-7	-	-	TRBV6-5	11	TGTGCCAGCAGTTTTGGCTACGAGCAGTACTTC	CASSFGYEQYF
TRBJ1-6	-	-	TRBV28	15	TGTGCCAGCCGTGGGGCGTTTCGGGGGATTTCACCCCTCCACTTT	CASRGAFRGISPLHF
TRBJ2-2	-	-	TRBV5-1	13	TGCGCCAGCAGCTCAGGGGTGACCGGGGAGCTGTTTTTT	CASSSGVTGELFF
TRBJ2-7	-	TRBD1	TRBV28	13	TGTGCCAGCACCCCAAGACAGGGATACGAGCAGTACTTC	CASTPRQGYEQYF
TRBJ2-7	-	-	TRBV20-1	10	TGCAGTGCCCCTCCTTACGAGCAGTACTTC	CSAPPYEQYF
TRBJ2-3	once	TRBD2	TRBV7-2	14	TGTGCCAGCAGCCCGGGACTAGCAACAGATACGCAGTATTTT	CASSPGLATDTQYF
TRBJ2-3	-	-	TRBV7-9	15	TGTGCCAGCAGCTTAGGTGAGAGCCACACAGATACGCAGTATTTT	CASSLGESHTDTQYF
TRBJ1-2	once	-	TRBV7-9	15	TGTGCCAGCAACCCAAGGGCGGCAGTTAAGGATGGCTACACCTTC	CASNPRAAVKDGYTF
TRBJ1-2	-	-	TRBV14	13	TGTGCCAGCAGCCCGAACGTTGGGTGGGGCTACACCTTC	CASSPNVGWGYTF
TRBJ1-2	-	-	TRBV5-5	13	TGTGCCAGCAGCCCTGGGACCGTTTATGGCTACACCTTC	CASSPGTVYGYTF
TRBJ1-1	-	TRBD1	TRBV5-6	15	TGTGCCAGCAGTCGGGACAGGGTGAGGAACACTGAAGCTTTCTTT	CASSRDRVRNTEAFF
TRBJ2-1	-	-	TRBV4-1	13	TGCGCCAGCAGCCAAGATCTCCAGAATGAGCAGTTCTTC	CASSQDLQNEQFF
TRBJ2-1	-	TRBD2	TRBV29-1	15	TGCAGCGTGTACCCTAGCGGGAGGTATTACAATGAGCAGTTCTTC	CSVYPSGRYYNEQFF
TRBJ1-1	-	-	TRBV14	13	TGTGCCAGCAGCCTAAGCCGGAACACTGAAGCTTTCTTT	CASSLSRNTEAFF
TRBJ2-1	-	-	TRBV7-2	13	TGTGCCAGCAGCTTAGGAGGGGTTTGGGTGCAGTTCTTC	CASSLGGVWVQFF
TRBJ2-2	-	-	TRBV21-1	15	TGTGCCAGCAGGGACGGGACTTCGAACACCGGGGAGCTGTTTTTT	CASRDGTSNTGELFF
TRBJ2-7	-	TRBD2	TRBV11-3	16	TGTGCCAGCAGCTTAGTCGCGGGAGCTCGACCATACGAGCAGTACTTC	CASSLVAGARPYEQYF
TRBJ2-3	-	TRBD2	TRBV28	17	TGTGCCAGCAGTTTATGGATAAGCGGGAGGAAGACAGATACGCAGTATTTT	CASSLWISGRKTDTQYF
TRBJ2-3	-	-	TRBV9	15	TGTGCCAGCAGCGTAGACGGGCGAGGGGCAGATACGCAGTATTTT	CASSVDGRGADTQYF
TRBJ2-7	-	TRBD2	TRBV6-5	13	TGTGCCAGCAGTTACCCTGCGGGGGGCGAGCAGTACTTC	CASSYPAGGEQYF
TRBJ2-1	-	-	TRBV23-1	18	TGCGCCAGCAGTCAATCTGGAGGGGACACAAGCTCCTACAATGAGCAGTTCTTC	CASSQSGGDTSSYNEQFF
TRBJ2-2	-	TRBD2	TRBV2	16	TGTGCCAGCAGCTCGCGTGGACTAGCGAGCACCGGGGAGCTGTTTTTT	CASSSRGLASTGELFF
TRBJ2-1	-	TRBD2	TRBV18	17	TGTGCCAGCTCACCCAAATACTCTAGCGGGATCCACAATGAGCAGTTCTTC	CASSPKYSSGIHNEQFF
TRBJ2-1	-	-	TRBV6-6	13	TGTGCCAGCAGTTGGATACCGGGACAAGAGCAGTTCTTC	CASSWIPGQEQFF
TRBJ2-2	-	-	TRBV18	14	TGTGCCAGCTCACCATTGAGGGAAGGCGGGGAGCTGTTTTTT	CASSPLREGGELFF
TRBJ1-3	-	-	TRBV7-2	13	TGTGCCAGCAGCCCCATTAGAGGAAACACCATATATTTT	CASSPIRGNTIYF
TRBJ1-1	once	TRBD1	TRBV6-6	14	TGTGCCAGCAGTTACGGACAGGGCGGCACTGAAGCTTTCTTT	CASSYGQGGTEAFF
TRBJ2-2	once	-	TRBV5-6	14	TGTGCCAGCAAAGCTTCCGGGGGGCGAACGCCGCTATTTTTT	CASKASGGRTPLFF
TRBJ2-3	-	-	TRBV18	12	TGTGCCAGCTCACGCAGCACAGATACGCAGTATTTT	CASSRSTDTQYF
TRBJ2-1	-	TRBD2	TRBV7-3	15	TGTGCCAGCAGGCAAAGGTCTAGCGGGAGCAATGAGCAGTTCTTC	CASRQRSSGSNEQFF
TRBJ1-1	-	-	TRBV18	14	TGTGCCAGCTCACCGATACAGGAGAACACTGAAGCTTTCTTT	CASSPIQENTEAFF
TRBJ2-3	once	-	TRBV4-3	15	TGCGCCAGCAGCCAAGCTTCGGTGGGATCTGATACGCAGTATTTT	CASSQASVGSDTQYF
TRBJ2-2	-	TRBD2	TRBV6-5	16	TGTGCCAGCAGTTACTCCGGGAGGGGAAACACCGGGGAGCTGTTTTTT	CASSYSGRGNTGELFF
TRBJ2-2	-	TRBD2	TRBV7-3	19	TGTGCCAGCAGCTTAGGGAGGGGTCTTCCTGACGCGAACACCGGGGAGCTGTTTTTT	CASSLGRGLPDANTGELFF
TRBJ1-5	-	TRBD1	TRBV19	15	TGTGCCAGCTCTAGGGACAGGGGGCCCAATCAGCCCCAGCATTTT	CASSRDRGPNQPQHF
TRBJ2-7	-	TRBD1	TRBV28	14	TGTGCCAGCACCCCGGACAGGGGGCGATTCTGGCAGTACTTC	CASTPDRGRFWQYF
TRBJ2-3	-	-	TRBV20-1	11	TGCAGTGCTTTAAGGGCAAATACGCAGTATTTT	CSALRANTQYF
TRBJ2-1	-	-	TRBV9	15	TGTGCCAGCAGCGTAGTTGGGAGCTCCTACAATGAGCAGTTCTTC	CASSVVGSSYNEQFF
TRBJ2-5	-	-	TRBV7-2	15	TGTGCCAGCAGCTTAGCGCTAGGGGACCGGGGGACCCAGTACTTC	CASSLALGDRGTQYF
TRBJ2-3	-	-	TRBV5-1	15	TGCGCCAGCAGCTTCCTGGGGGCGAGGACAGATACGCAGTATTTT	CASSFLGARTDTQYF
TRBJ1-6	-	-	TRBV15	14	TGTGCCACCAGCAGACGGACCGATAATTCACCCCTCCACTTT	CATSRRTDNSPLHF
TRBJ2-7	-	-	TRBV5-6	16	TGTGCCAGCAGCTTGTTCTTGACGGCATCCCCCGGGGAGCAGTACTTC	CASSLFLTASPGEQYF
TRBJ1-1	-	-	TRBV7-2	13	TGTGCCAGCAGCCGGGAGATGAACACTGAAGCTTTCTTT	CASSREMNTEAFF
TRBJ2-3	-	-	TRBV10-1	17	TGCGCCAGCAGTGACGGTGCGGGCGGGCCTAGCACAGATACGCAGTATTTT	CASSDGAGGPSTDTQYF
TRBJ1-4	-	-	TRBV28	12	TGTGCCAGCAGTCCCCTCCCCGGAGGACTGTTTTTT	CASSPLPGGLFF
TRBJ1-1	few	-	TRBV30	14	TGTGCCTGGAGTGGACGACGTCTGAACACTGAAGCTTTCTTT	CAWSGRRLNTEAFF
TRBJ2-1	-	TRBD1	TRBV4-2	15	TGTGCCAGCAGCCAAGCGGGACAGGGCTTCAATGAGCAGTTCTTC	CASSQAGQGFNEQFF
TRBJ1-1	-	-	TRBV19	16	TGTGCCAGTTATGCGGGCTACAAGCCCCTGAACACTGAAGCTTTCTTT	CASYAGYKPLNTEAFF
TRBJ1-5	once	-	TRBV7-8	17	TGTGCCAGCAGCTTGGTCCAGCGACAGGCGGGTAGTCAGCCCCAGCATTTT	CASSLVQRQAGSQPQHF
TRBJ2-7	-	-	TRBV14	11	TGTGCCAGCAGCCACAGCTACGAGCAGTACTTC	CASSHSYEQYF
TRBJ2-5	-	TRBD1	TRBV6-5	13	TGTGCCAGCAGGCAGGGGGATCAAGAGACCCAGTACTTC	CASRQGDQETQYF
TRBJ1-1	-	-	TRBV7-2	15	TGTGCCAGCAGCCCCCCCCCAGGGCCGAACACTGAAGCTTTCTTT	CASSPPPGPNTEAFF
TRBJ1-1	once	-	TRBV7-9	13	TGTGCCAGCATTTCGAAGTCGGGGGAGGGAGCTTTCTTT	CASISKSGEGAFF